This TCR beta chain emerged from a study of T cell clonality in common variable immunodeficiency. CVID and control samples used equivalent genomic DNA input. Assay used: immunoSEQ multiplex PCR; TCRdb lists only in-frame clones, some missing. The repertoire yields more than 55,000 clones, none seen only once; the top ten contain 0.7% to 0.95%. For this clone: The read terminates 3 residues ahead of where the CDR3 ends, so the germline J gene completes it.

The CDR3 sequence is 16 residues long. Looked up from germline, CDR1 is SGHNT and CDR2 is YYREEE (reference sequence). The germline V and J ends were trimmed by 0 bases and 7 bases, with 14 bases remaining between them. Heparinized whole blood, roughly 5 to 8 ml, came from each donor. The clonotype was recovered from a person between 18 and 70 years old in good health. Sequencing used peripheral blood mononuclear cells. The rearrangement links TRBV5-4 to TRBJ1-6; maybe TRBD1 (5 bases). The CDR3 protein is CASSLAGLPGNSPLHF. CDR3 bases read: TGTGCCAGCAGCTTGGCGGGACTCCCCGGGAATTCACCC.